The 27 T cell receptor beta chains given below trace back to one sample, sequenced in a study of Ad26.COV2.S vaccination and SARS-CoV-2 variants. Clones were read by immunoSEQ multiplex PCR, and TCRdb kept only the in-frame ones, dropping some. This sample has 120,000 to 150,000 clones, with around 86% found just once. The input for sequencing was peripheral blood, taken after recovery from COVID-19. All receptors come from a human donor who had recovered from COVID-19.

Here the CDR3 DNA reads TGTGCCAGCAGTGACTTCCCCGTTAACTATGGCTACACCTTC. This codes for CASSDFPVNYGYTF. V and J are TRBV6-4 and TRBJ1-2; D remains unclear. CDR3 size: 14 residues. CDR1 MRHNA and CDR2 SNTAGT come from the germline V gene. V was cut by 1 base and J by 1 base, with 7 bases left in between.

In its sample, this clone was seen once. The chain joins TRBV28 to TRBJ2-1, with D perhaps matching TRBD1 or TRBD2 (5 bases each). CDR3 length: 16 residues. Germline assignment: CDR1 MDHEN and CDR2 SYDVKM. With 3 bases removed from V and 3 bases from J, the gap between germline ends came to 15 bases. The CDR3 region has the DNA TGTGCCAGCAGTTTGTTAGACCGGGACGACTACAATGAGCAGTTCTTC. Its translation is CASSLLDRDDYNEQFF.

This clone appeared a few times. The DNA for the CDR3 is TGCGCCAGCAGCTTGGACGGCTACCCGAACACTGAAGCTTTCTTT. Translated: CASSLDGYPNTEAFF. The chain is built from TRBV5-1 and TRBJ1-1; D unresolved. Per germline, CDR1 SGHRS and CDR2 YFSETQ. The CDR3 is made up of 15 amino acids. V dropped 0 bases and J dropped 1 base, with 10 bases sitting between them.

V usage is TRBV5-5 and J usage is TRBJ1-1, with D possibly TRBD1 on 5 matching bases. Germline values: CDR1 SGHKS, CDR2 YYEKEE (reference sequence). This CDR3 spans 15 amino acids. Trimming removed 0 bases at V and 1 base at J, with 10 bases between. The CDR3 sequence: CASSLGPGRNTEAFF. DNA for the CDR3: TGTGCCAGCAGCTTGGGGCCGGGACGGAACACTGAAGCTTTCTTT.

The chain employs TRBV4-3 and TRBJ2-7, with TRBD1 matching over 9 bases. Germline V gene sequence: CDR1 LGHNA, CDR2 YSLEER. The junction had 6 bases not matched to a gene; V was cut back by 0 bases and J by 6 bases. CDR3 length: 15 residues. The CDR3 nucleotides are TGCGCCAGCAGCCAAGATGGGACAGGGTTGGTCGAGCAGTACTTC. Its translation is CASSQDGTGLVEQYF.

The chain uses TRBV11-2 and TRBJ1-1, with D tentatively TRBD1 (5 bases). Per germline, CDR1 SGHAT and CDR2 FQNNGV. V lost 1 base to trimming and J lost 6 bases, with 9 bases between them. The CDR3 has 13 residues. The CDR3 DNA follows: TGTGCCAGCAGCTTAGGGCAGGGCTCTGAAGCTTTCTTT. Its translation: CASSLGQGSEAFF.

CDR3 bases: TGTGCCAGCAGCTTCCCAGCGAACACTGAAGCTTTCTTT. Translated, it gives CASSFPANTEAFF. This chain uses TRBV5-8 with TRBJ1-1, with no clear D. Per the germline V gene, CDR1 is SGHTS and CDR2 is YDEGEE. The CDR3 runs 13 residues. Trimming shortened V by 2 bases and J by 1 base, and 6 bases separated the two germline ends.

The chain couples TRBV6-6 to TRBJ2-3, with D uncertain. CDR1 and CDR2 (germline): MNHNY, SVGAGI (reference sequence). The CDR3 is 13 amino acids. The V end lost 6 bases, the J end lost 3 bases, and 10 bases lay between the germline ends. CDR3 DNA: TGTGCCAGCAGGGTGCCGAGAACAGATACGCAGTATTTT. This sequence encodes CASRVPRTDTQYF.

This CDR3 is CASGLVLTGGYNEQFF. The CDR3 DNA sequence: TGTGCTAGTGGTTTGGTACTGACAGGGGGTTACAATGAGCAGTTCTTC. The genes are TRBV12-5 and TRBJ2-1; 9 positions match TRBD1. The CDR3 extends over 16 amino acids. The junction had 4 bases not matched to a gene; V was cut back by 0 bases and J by 4 bases. CDR1 is LGHNT and CDR2 is FRNRAP in the germline V gene.

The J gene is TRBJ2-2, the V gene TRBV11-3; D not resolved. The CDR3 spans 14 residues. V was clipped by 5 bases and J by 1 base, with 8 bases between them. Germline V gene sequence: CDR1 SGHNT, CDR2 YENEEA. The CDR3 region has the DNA TGTGCCAGCAGCCTCAATCGGAACACCGGGGAGCTGTTTTTT. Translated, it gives CASSLNRNTGELFF.

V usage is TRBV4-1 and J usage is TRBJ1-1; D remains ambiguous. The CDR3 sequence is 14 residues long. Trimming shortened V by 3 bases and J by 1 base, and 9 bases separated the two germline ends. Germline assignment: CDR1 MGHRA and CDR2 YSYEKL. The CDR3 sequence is CASSQGPRNTEAFF. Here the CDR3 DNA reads TGCGCCAGCAGCCAGGGTCCACGGAACACTGAAGCTTTCTTT.

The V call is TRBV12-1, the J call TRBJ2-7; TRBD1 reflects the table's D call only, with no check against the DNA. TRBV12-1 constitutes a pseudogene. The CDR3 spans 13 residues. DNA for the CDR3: TGTGCCAGCAGCTTTTGGGGCACCTACGAGCAGTACTTC. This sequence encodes CASSFWGTYEQYF.

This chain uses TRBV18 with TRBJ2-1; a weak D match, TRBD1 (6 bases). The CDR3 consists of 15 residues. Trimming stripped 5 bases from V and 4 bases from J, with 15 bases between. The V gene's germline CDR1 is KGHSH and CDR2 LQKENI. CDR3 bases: TGTGCCAGCTCAAAACAGGGATTGCCATACAATGAGCAGTTCTTC. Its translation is CASSKQGLPYNEQFF.

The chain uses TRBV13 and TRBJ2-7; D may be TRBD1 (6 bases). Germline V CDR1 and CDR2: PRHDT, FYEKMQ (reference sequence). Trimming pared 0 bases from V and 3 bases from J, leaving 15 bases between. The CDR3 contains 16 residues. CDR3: CASSLGQGHPLYEQYF. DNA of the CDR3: TGTGCCAGCAGCTTAGGGCAGGGGCACCCCCTCTACGAGCAGTACTTC. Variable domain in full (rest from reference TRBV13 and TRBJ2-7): AAGVIQSPRHLIKEKRETATLKCYPIPRHDTVYWYQQGPGQDPQFLISFYEKMQSDKGSIPDRFSAQQFSDYHSELNMSSLELGDSALYFCASSLGQGHPLYEQYFGPGTRLTVT.

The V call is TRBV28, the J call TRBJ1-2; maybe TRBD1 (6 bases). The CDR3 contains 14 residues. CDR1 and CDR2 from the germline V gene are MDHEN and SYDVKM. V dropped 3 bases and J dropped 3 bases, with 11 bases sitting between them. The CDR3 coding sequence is TGTGCCAGCAGTTTGGACCAGGGGTACTATGGCTACACCTTC. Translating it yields CASSLDQGYYGYTF.

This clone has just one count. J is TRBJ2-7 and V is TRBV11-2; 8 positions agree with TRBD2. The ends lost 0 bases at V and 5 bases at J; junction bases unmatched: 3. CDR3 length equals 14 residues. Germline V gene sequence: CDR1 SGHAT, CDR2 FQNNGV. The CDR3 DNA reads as TGTGCCAGCAGCTTAGATCGGGGGGGCGACGAGCAGTACTTC. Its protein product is CASSLDRGGDEQYF.

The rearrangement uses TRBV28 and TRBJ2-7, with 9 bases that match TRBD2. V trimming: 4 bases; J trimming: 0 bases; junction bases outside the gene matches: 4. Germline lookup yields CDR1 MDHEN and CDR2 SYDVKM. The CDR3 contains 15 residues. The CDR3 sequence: CASSSSGVRSYEQYF. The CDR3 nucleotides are TGTGCCAGCAGTTCTAGCGGGGTGCGCTCCTACGAGCAGTACTTC.

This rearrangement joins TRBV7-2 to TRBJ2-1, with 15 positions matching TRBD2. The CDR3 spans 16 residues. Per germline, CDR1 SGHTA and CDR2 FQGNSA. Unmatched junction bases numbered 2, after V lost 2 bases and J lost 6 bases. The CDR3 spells CASSLWTSGGVNEQFF. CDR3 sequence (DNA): TGTGCCAGCAGCTTATGGACTAGCGGGGGGGTCAATGAGCAGTTCTTC.

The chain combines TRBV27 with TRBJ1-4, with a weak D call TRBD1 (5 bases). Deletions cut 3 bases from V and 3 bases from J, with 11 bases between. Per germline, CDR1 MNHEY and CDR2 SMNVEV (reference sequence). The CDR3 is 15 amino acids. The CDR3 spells CASSFARGANEKLFF. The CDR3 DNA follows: TGTGCCAGCAGTTTTGCGCGGGGGGCTAATGAAAAACTGTTTTTT.

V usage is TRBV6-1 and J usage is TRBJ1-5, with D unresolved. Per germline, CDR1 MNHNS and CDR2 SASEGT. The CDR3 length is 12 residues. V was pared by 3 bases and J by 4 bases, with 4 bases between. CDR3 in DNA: TGTGCCAGCAGTGACAGGAATCAGCCCCAGCATTTT. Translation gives CASSDRNQPQHF.

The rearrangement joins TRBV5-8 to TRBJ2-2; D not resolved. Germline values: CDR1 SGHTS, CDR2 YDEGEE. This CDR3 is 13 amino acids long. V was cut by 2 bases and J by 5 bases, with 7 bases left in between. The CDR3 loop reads CASSFLVTGELFF. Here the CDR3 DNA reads TGTGCCAGCAGCTTCCTGGTGACCGGGGAGCTGTTTTTT.

The CDR3 DNA sequence: TGTGCCACCAGTCCTTCTCCCACAGATACGCAGTATTTT. Translation gives CATSPSPTDTQYF. V is TRBV15 and J is TRBJ2-3; D ambiguous. The V gene's germline CDR1 is LNHNV and CDR2 YYDKDF (reference sequence). The CDR3 spans 13 residues. V lost 6 bases to trimming and J lost 2 bases, with 9 bases between them.

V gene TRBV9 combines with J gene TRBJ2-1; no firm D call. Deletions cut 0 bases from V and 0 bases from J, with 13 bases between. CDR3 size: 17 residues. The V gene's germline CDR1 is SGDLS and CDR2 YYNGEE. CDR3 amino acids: CASSVAPQAHSYNEQFF. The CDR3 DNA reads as TGTGCCAGCAGCGTAGCCCCTCAGGCCCACTCCTACAATGAGCAGTTCTTC.

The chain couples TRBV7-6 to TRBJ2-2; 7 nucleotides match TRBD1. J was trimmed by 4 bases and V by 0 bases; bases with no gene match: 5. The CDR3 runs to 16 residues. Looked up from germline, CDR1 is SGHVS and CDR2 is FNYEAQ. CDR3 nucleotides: TGTGCCAGCAGCTTAGCGCTACAGGGGTTCACCGGGGAGCTGTTTTTT. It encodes CASSLALQGFTGELFF.

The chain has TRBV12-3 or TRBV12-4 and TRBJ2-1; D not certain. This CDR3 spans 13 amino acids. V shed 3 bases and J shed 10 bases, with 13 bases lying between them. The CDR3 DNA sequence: TGTGCCAGCAGTTTCGTATTCCGCTCAGAGCAGTTCTTC. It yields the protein CASSFVFRSEQFF.

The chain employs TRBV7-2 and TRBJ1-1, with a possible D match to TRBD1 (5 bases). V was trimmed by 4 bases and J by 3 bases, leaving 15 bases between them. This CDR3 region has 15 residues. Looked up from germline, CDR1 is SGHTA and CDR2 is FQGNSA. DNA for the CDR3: TGTGCCAGCAGCTCCGGGTTTGTAGGGGACACTGAAGCTTTCTTT. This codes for CASSSGFVGDTEAFF.

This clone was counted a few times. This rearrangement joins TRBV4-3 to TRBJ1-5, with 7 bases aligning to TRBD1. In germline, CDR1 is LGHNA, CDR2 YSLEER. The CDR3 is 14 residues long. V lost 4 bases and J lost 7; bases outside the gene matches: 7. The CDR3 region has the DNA TGCGCCAGCAGCCCACAGGGGAGGGGGCAGCCCCAGCATTTT. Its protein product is CASSPQGRGQPQHF.